This is a list of T cell receptor beta chains from one sample in a study of CD8+ T cells in alopecia areata. Sequenced by immunoSEQ multiplex PCR; TCRdb stores in-frame clones only, minus some. The repertoire holds around 150,000 clones, with 60% as singletons. The sequencing used CD4+ T cells sorted from blood, collected at week 24, from a patient treated with tofacitinib. These receptors all stem from a human donor with alopecia areata. Each CDR3 is given with its conserved first and last residue. D genes are given only for firm matches. The size field is filled for only some rows; it gives once, few, many or a size class.

clone_size	v_call	j_call	d_call	cdr3_aa	cdr3_nt
.	TRBV4-2	TRBJ2-7	TRBD2	CASSQGLAGGGSYEQYF	TGTGCCAGCAGCCAAGGGCTAGCGGGGGGAGGGTCCTACGAGCAGTACTTC
.	TRBV19	TRBJ2-1	.	CASSTPGVHNNEQFF	TGTGCCAGTAGTACACCAGGGGTACATAACAATGAGCAGTTCTTC
.	TRBV7-2	TRBJ2-5	TRBD1	CASSFQTGTGRGTQYF	TGTGCCAGCAGCTTTCAGACCGGGACAGGGAGGGGGACCCAGTACTTC
.	TRBV6-1	TRBJ1-5	.	CASSDGTAPRSNQPQHF	TGTGCCAGCAGTGATGGCACAGCACCGCGGAGCAATCAGCCCCAGCATTTT
.	TRBV29-1	TRBJ2-2	.	CSVGQGPDTGELFF	TGCAGCGTTGGCCAGGGCCCCGACACCGGGGAGCTGTTTTTT
.	TRBV25-1	TRBJ1-2	.	CASSEYGDGYTF	TGTGCCAGCAGTGAATACGGGGATGGCTACACCTTC
.	TRBV2	TRBJ2-3	TRBD1	CASGPDRYTDTQYF	TGTGCCAGCGGTCCGGACAGGTACACAGATACGCAGTATTTT
.	TRBV9	TRBJ2-7	TRBD1	CASSVEGQGGYEQYF	TGTGCCAGCAGCGTAGAGGGACAGGGTGGCTACGAGCAGTACTTC
once	TRBV15	TRBJ1-5	.	CATSRGDQPQHF	TGTGCCACCAGCAGAGGGGATCAGCCCCAGCATTTT
.	TRBV7-9	TRBJ1-2	TRBD1	CASSPRPSTGGYGYTF	TGTGCCAGCAGCCCAAGGCCCTCGACAGGGGGCTATGGCTACACCTTC
few	TRBV2	TRBJ1-5	TRBD1	CASSEVSGGGKHF	TGTGCCAGCAGTGAAGTTTCGGGAGGGGGCAAGCATTTT